This record covers a single TCR beta chain. Antigen: not known. This sample is part of a study of PD-1 blockade in classical Hodgkin lymphoma. Across the whole study: The patients were dosed with nivolumab 3 mg/kg, infused intravenously every 2 weeks. Notes on the study in general: Baseline diversity in complete responders resembled that of newly diagnosed patients. The CD4+ diversity rise by C4D1 was clearest in complete responders.

All patients relapsed after autologous stem cell transplantation, and brentuximab vedotin exposure varied. V shed 0 bases and J shed 7 bases, with 9 bases lying between them. CDR3 length equals 13 residues. Germline values: CDR1 ENHRY, CDR2 SYGVKD. Assay used: immunoSEQ multiplex PCR; TCRdb lists only in-frame clones, some missing. The repertoire consists of roughly 140,000 clones, with 78% occurring once and the leading ten covering 7% to 9.5%. The TCR originated in a human donor with classical Hodgkin lymphoma. The source material was peripheral blood mononuclear cells (PBMCs), sampled before the second cycle of nivolumab. The genes are TRBV10-3 and TRBJ1-1; D call uncertain. The CDR3 here is CAISESGSLEAFF. CDR3 in DNA: TGTGCCATCAGTGAGTCGGGGTCCCTTGAAGCTTTCTTT.